This T cell receptor beta chain was documented in a study of blood T cell repertoires in COVID-19. Study context: Acute and convalescent COVID-19 samples came from the United States, Italy and Spain. Nucleic acid was either cDNA or gDNA, and it came from T cells, B-cell-depleted T cells, or PBMCs.

Trimming took 6 bases from V and 0 from J; bases not matched to a gene: 5. The length of the CDR3 is 15 residues. Looked up from germline, CDR1 is MDHEN and CDR2 is SYDVKM. Original analysis: Counts of nucleated cells, estimated from reference gene primer amplification, were obtained. TCRdb's copy holds only in-frame clones and misses some; the assay was immunoSEQ multiplex PCR. The V and J calls and clone size were taken over from that table, and D and trimming were inferred from the DNA. Of under 75,000 clones detected, almost 90% appear once; the ten largest clones hold roughly 18%. The receptor was derived from an elderly woman with active COVID-19. The sequencing sample was made of peripheral blood. The chain combines TRBV28 with TRBJ2-1; 7 bases agree with TRBD2. The CDR3 sequence is CASRPGGSSYNEQFF. The CDR3 DNA is TGTGCCAGCAGGCCCGGGGGGAGCTCCTACAATGAGCAGTTCTTC.